The entry that follows covers one T cell receptor beta chain sequence. Its target is unknown. Mismatch with germline at one junction end may stem from a read error. Germline V gene lookup returns CDR1 SNHLY and CDR2 FYNNEI. The CDR3 totals 16 residues. Together with thyroid ultrasound, orbital computed tomography, serum thyroxine and TRAb, clinical symptoms were used for diagnoses. The data are from a study of T cells in Graves' hyperthyroidism and ophthalmopathy. Broader study findings: A model built on 13 V-J features separated ophthalmopathy from stable hyperthyroidism. Most thyroid clonotypes with frequency above 0.001 were detected in blood.

The source material, RNA transcripts, was used to amplify TCR beta CDR3 regions. The HTBI primer set drove a first-round RT-PCR of the TCR CDR3. A single record per CDR3 protein comes from TCRdb applying MiXCR to the multiplex PCR reads. The data show approximately 100,000 distinct CDR3 sequences, around 37% seen once. The chain uses TRBV2 and TRBJ2-5, with 11 positions matching TRBD1. The sample was peripheral blood or thyroid tissue (not recorded which). This clonotype was obtained from a woman aged 25 to 39 with Graves' hyperthyroidism. CDR3: CTSSLRGQGGQETQYF. DNA for the CDR3: TGTACCAGCAGTCTGCGGGGACAGGGGGGCCAAGAGACCCAGTACTTC.